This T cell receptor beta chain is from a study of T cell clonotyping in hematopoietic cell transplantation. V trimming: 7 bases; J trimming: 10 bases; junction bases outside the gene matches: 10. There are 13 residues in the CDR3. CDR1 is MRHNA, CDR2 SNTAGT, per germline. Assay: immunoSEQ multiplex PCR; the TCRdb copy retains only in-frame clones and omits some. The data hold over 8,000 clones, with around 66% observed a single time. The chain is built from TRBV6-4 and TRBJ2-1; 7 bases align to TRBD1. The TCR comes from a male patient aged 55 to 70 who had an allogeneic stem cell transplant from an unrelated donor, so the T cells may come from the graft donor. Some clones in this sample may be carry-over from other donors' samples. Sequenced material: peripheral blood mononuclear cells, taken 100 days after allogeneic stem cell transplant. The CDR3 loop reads CASTNERTGEQFF. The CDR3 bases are TGTGCCAGCACAAACGAAAGGACAGGCGAGCAGTTCTTC.